Following are 19 T cell receptor beta chains from one sample sequenced in a study of Graves' ophthalmopathy and Graves' hyperthyroidism. Amplifying from RNA transcripts, the study obtained TCR beta CDR3 regions. Following a first-round RT-PCR that used HTBI primers, a second-round multiplex PCR was carried out. MiXCR was run by TCRdb on the multiplex PCR reads, yielding one entry per CDR3 protein. The table shows some 360,000 distinct CDR3 sequences, with about 18% occurring only once. Source material: peripheral blood. Every receptor here comes from an adult woman with stable Graves' hyperthyroidism.

This clonotype appeared many times. V gene TRBV28 combines with J gene TRBJ2-2, with D hard to call. The V end lost 10 bases, the J end lost 5 bases, and 11 bases lay between the germline ends. The germline V gene encodes CDR1 MDHEN and CDR2 SYDVKM. The CDR3 spans 12 residues. As DNA, the CDR3 is TGTGCCACGGAACCGTCTACCGGGGAGCTGTTTTTT. Encoded protein: CATEPSTGELFF.

The DNA for the CDR3 is TGTGCCAGCAGTCAAACTTCACTCAAGGCAGGGGCCGGGTACGAGCAGTACTTC. This encodes CASSQTSLKAGAGYEQYF. The chain carries TRBV28 and TRBJ2-7; the D gene is possibly TRBD1 (6 bases). V was clipped by 5 bases and J by 4 bases, with 27 bases between them. The CDR3 sequence is 18 residues long. The germline V gene encodes CDR1 MDHEN and CDR2 SYDVKM.

This clonotype was seen many times. Being one base from a much bigger clone, this may be a read error. The chain uses TRBV2 and TRBJ1-2; TRBD1 matches 8 bases. The CDR3 runs to 15 residues. Germline values: CDR1 SNHLY, CDR2 FYNNEI. The J segment lost 8 bases and the V segment lost 2 bases, leaving 10 bases of the junction unmatched. The CDR3 DNA follows: TGTGCCAGCAGTGAACTCGGCAGGGGGCGGAACGGCTACACCTTC. Its protein is CASSELGRGRNGYTF.

This clonotype was detected ten times or more. The chain combines TRBV24-1 with TRBJ2-7; D remains unclear. The CDR3 has 13 amino acids. Germline V CDR1 and CDR2: KGHDR, SFDVKD. Trimming removed 5 bases at V and 6 bases at J, with 13 bases between. The CDR3 DNA reads as TGTGCCACCAGTGCCCCTTACGAATCCGAGCAGTACTTC. It codes for CATSAPYESEQYF.

The chain is built from TRBV18 and TRBJ1-2, with TRBD1 identical over 9 bases. The CDR3 has 14 residues. V lost 4 bases, J lost 8 bases, and 8 bases stayed unmatched. Germline V CDR1 and CDR2: KGHSH, LQKENI. CDR3 nucleotides: TGTGCCAGCTCACAACAGGGGGCGGTGAAAGGCTACACCTTC. This codes for CASSQQGAVKGYTF.

The chain recombines TRBV6-2 or TRBV6-3 with TRBJ1-3; tentatively, D is TRBD1 (5 bases). The germline gives CDR1 MNHEY, CDR2 SVGEGT. With 0 bases removed from V and 3 bases from J, the gap between germline ends came to 9 bases. The CDR3 has 15 residues. The CDR3 loop is CASSYSRGDGNTIYF. As DNA, the CDR3 is TGTGCCAGCAGTTACTCGAGAGGGGATGGAAACACCATATATTTT.

This clonotype was counted ten times or more. The chain carries TRBV6-2 or TRBV6-3 and TRBJ1-1; the D is unclear. Germline CDR1 MNHEY, CDR2 SVGEGT. V lost 2 bases and J 0 bases, leaving 13 bases between the germline ends. This CDR3 spans 16 amino acids. CDR3 sequence reads: CASSYVTPLMNTEAFF. The CDR3, as DNA: TGTGCCAGCAGTTACGTGACACCTCTCATGAACACTGAAGCTTTCTTT.

This clonotype was picked up many times. This chain uses TRBV25-1 with TRBJ1-2, with 7 bases fitting TRBD1. Germline CDR1 MGHDK, CDR2 SYGVNS. J lost 5 bases, V lost 2 bases, and 2 bases had no gene match. CDR3 length equals 13 residues. CDR3 nucleotides: TGTGCCAGCAGTGAAGCCAGGGGGTATGGCTACACCTTC. As protein: CASSEARGYGYTF.

This clonotype occurred a few times. The chain carries TRBV7-9 and TRBJ1-6; D gene unclear. This CDR3 comprises 14 residues. The V gene's germline CDR1 is SEHNR and CDR2 FQNEAQ (reference sequence). The V gene lost 7 bases and the J gene lost 1 base, with 8 bases spanning the gap. The CDR3: CASTSGSYNSPLHF. CDR3 DNA: TGTGCCAGCACCTCGGGTTCCTATAATTCACCCCTCCACTTT.

V gene TRBV19 combines with J gene TRBJ1-6; maybe TRBD1 (6 bases). CDR1 and CDR2 from the germline V gene are LNHDA and SQIVND (reference sequence). The CDR3 is made up of 15 amino acids. V lost 1 base and J 7 bases, leaving 11 bases between the germline ends. The chain's CDR3 is CASSIGAGDNSPLHF. The CDR3 DNA sequence: TGTGCCAGTAGTATAGGGGCAGGGGACAATTCACCCCTCCACTTT.

This clonotype came up many times. The chain employs TRBV28 and TRBJ1-2; TRBD1 is a possible D gene (6 bases). This CDR3 has 14 amino acids. Trimming cost V 3 bases and J 4 bases, with 12 bases left between them. Germline V lookup: CDR1 MDHEN, CDR2 SYDVKM. CDR3 loop: CASSLSTGSYGYTF. The CDR3 DNA follows: TGTGCCAGCAGTTTGTCCACAGGGAGCTATGGCTACACCTTC.

The J gene is TRBJ1-1, the V gene TRBV20-1; no definite D call. The germline V and J ends were trimmed by 7 bases and 2 bases, with 14 bases remaining between them. Germline V CDR1 and CDR2: DFQATT, SNEGSKA (reference sequence). This CDR3 has 13 amino acids. DNA of the CDR3: TGCAGTGGTGGAGGCGCGGGTAACACTGAAGCTTTCTTT. It specifies CSGGGAGNTEAFF.

About this clonotype: The junction shows a germline mismatch at one end, possibly a read error. The chain joins TRBV28 to TRBJ2-4; 10 bases map to TRBD1. Germline V gene sequence: CDR1 MDHEN, CDR2 SYDVKM. This CDR3 is built from 11 residues. CDR3 sequence (DNA): TGTGCCAGCATAGGTGGGACAGGGGAGTTCTTC. This translates into CASIGGTGEFF.

The chain uses TRBV11-2 and TRBJ2-7; D possibly corresponds to TRBD2 (6 bases). Germline lookup yields CDR1 SGHAT and CDR2 FQNNGV. V was clipped by 6 bases and J by 0 bases, with 18 bases between them. The CDR3 consists of 16 residues. CDR3 sequence: CASRALATLSSYEQYF. DNA for the CDR3: TGTGCCAGCAGGGCACTAGCTACCCTCAGCTCCTACGAGCAGTACTTC.

This clonotype has at least ten counts. The chain is built from TRBV18 and TRBJ2-7; D possibly corresponds to TRBD1 (5 bases). V was cut by 1 base and J by 2 bases, with 15 bases left in between. The germline V gene has CDR1 KGHSH and CDR2 LQKENI. This CDR3 is built from 16 residues. The CDR3 DNA reads as TGTGCCAGCTCACCACGCAGGGAACGAAGTCCCTACGAGCAGTACTTC. Protein product: CASSPRRERSPYEQYF.

This clonotype was observed many times. This rearrangement joins TRBV19 to TRBJ2-7, with 7 positions matching TRBD1. Germline CDR1 LNHDA, CDR2 SQIVND (reference sequence). This CDR3 region has 11 residues. The junction had 0 bases not matched to a gene; V was cut back by 8 bases and J by 2 bases. CDR3 nucleotide sequence: TGTGCCAGTGGGACAGCCTACGAGCAGTACTTC. This sequence encodes CASGTAYEQYF.

This clonotype was found many times. The rearrangement uses TRBV11-2 and TRBJ1-2; D is unclear. Germline loops: CDR1 SGHAT, CDR2 FQNNGV. This CDR3 comprises 15 residues. V dropped 4 bases and J dropped 0 bases, with 12 bases sitting between them. The CDR3 bases are TGTGCCAGCAGCTCCATCCCAGGTGCTAACTATGGCTACACCTTC. Protein product: CASSSIPGANYGYTF.

This clonotype was detected ten times or more. This chain uses TRBV6-1 with TRBJ1-6, with no clear D. The germline V gene has CDR1 MNHNS and CDR2 SASEGT. V lost 5 bases to trimming and J lost 0 bases, with 14 bases between them. CDR3 length equals 17 residues. Here the CDR3 reads CASSRVDRSSYNSPLHF. The DNA of the CDR3 is TGTGCCAGCAGTCGGGTCGACCGAAGCTCCTATAATTCACCCCTCCACTTT.

This clonotype has at least ten counts. V and J are TRBV15 and TRBJ2-7; TRBD2 aligns across 8 bases. This CDR3 spans 15 amino acids. Germline V gene sequence: CDR1 LNHNV, CDR2 YYDKDF (reference sequence). Germline trimming cut 1 base from V and 2 bases from J; bases unmatched to any gene: 4. The CDR3 region has the DNA TGTGCCACCAGCAGAGTTACGGGAGGGACCTACGAGCAGTACTTC. Protein sequence: CATSRVTGGTYEQYF.